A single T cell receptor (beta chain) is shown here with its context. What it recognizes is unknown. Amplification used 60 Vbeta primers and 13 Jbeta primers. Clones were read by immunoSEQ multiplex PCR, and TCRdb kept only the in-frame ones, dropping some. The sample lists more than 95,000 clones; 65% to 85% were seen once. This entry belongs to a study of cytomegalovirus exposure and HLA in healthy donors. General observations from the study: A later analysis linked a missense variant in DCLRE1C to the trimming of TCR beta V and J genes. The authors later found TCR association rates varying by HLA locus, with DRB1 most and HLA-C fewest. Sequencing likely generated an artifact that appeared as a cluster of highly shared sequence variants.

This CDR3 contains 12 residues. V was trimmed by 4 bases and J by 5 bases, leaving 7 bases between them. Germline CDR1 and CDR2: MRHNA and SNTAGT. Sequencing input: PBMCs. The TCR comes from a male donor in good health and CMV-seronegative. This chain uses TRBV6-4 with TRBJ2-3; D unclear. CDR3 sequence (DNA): TGTGCCAGCAGTGGAGGCGAAGATACGCAGTATTTT. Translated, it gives CASSGGEDTQYF.